This T cell receptor beta chain stems from a study of blood T cell repertoires in COVID-19. Libraries were prepared by immunoSEQ multiplex PCR; TCRdb keeps only in-frame clonotypes and omits some of them. The table has about 390,000 clones, over 75% seen once. The CDR3 consists of 13 residues. The V gene's germline CDR1 is SGHRS and CDR2 YFSETQ. V lost 4 bases, J lost 7 bases, and 15 bases lay in between. The TCR sequence derives from a woman in her sixties with COVID-19, enrolled during active disease. Sequencing was carried out using peripheral blood. The chain employs TRBV5-1 and TRBJ2-7, with D maybe TRBD2 (6 bases). Here the CDR3 reads CASSPAGTWEQYF. For the CDR3, the DNA is TGCGCCAGCAGCCCCGCGGGGACGTGGGAGCAGTACTTC.